Reported below is one TCR beta chain. This clonotype has a handful of counts. Its antigen specificity is not known. No base quality values were provided; no much bigger clone lies one nucleotide off. This sample is drawn from a study of human T cells and chemical hapten exposure (dated by TCRdb to the early 2020s). Notes on the research overall: For sensitization, 2% DPC in acetone was applied to a roughly 2 cm by roughly 2 cm area of upper inner arm skin. Patients additionally received weekly therapeutic DPC doses to the scalp throughout the approximately 25-week study period. Patch testing was performed on the upper back with Finn chambers containing 0.01% DPC, and the patch tests were scored after 6 days according to International Contact Dermatitis Research Group standards. The patient cohort, mostly female, included alopecia areata with under or over 50% scalp involvement, alopecia totalis and alopecia universalis. Libraries were pooled for sequencing, and variation in per-sample TCR yields was attributed mainly to small differences in library volumes within the pool. Peripheral blood TCR repertoire changes were tracked in vivo in alopecia patients during primary and secondary sensitization to the hapten diphenylcyclopropenone (DPC). Blood was sampled from patients pre-sensitization (week 0) and at 2, 6 and about 24 weeks after DPC sensitization. Twenty-nine alopecia patients provided blood for TCR sequencing at one to four time points (pre-sensitization, 2, 6 and 24 weeks). For every blood RNA sample, sequencing covered both the TCR alpha and TCR beta chains. Here is what the overall study found, with its caveats: All patients had alopecia, a presumed autoimmune disease, so their immune response might differ from that of healthy individuals. The number of PT1 expanded TCRs positively correlated with patch test score, significant at thresholds 8, 16 and 32 but not 4. DPC sensitization did not change how many TCRs were above 1 in 1000 frequency, and no evidence was found of alterations in global repertoire structure. Significantly more large CDR3 similarity clusters were formed by expanded TCRs than by pre-sensitization or healthy control sets, consistent with antigen-driven responses. After repeated subsampling, changes were observed in the strength of the expansion versus patch-test correlation and in the threshold at which the correlation became significant.

The intended sense of this specimen's time point label: pre-sensitization, week 0. The sample's treatment or condition label, in plain terms: therapeutic diphenylcyclopropenone sensitization with weekly scalp DPC. Total RNA was isolated from unfractionated whole blood collected in Tempus Blood RNA tubes. Blood at each patch-test visit was drawn before the patch test was applied. To be eligible, patients had to be aged 18 to 70, diagnosed with alopecia and judged suitable for DPC therapy, while pregnant patients were excluded. The CDR3 runs 15 residues from the cysteine to the phenylalanine. The retained sequence is limited to the CDR3, 45 bases, with the frame set at the first base. CDR1 SGHTA and CDR2 FQGNSA are derived from the germline V gene. V is pared back by 5 bases and J by 0 bases, with 12 bases lying between the germline termini. The library was generated by RACE. Data came from a NextSeq 500. During library preparation, unique molecular identifiers were attached to individual cDNA molecules so that TCRs could be counted in a quantitative, reproducible way. The study's processing was this. The median number of TCRs per sample was roughly 100,000, ranging from 23,224 to 690,600. The Decombinator software suite was used to annotate V, J and CDR3 in the TCR reads. To make PS versus PT1 abundance plots, every sample was subsampled to the same number of TCRs (28,000). TCRs were defined as expanded if absent before sensitization and observed at least eight times at the 2-week time point. TCRdb redid the processing of the public reads, applying fastp at Q25 and MiXCR, and retained in-frame beta chains. Duplicate CDR3 protein sequences are folded into a single record with the most common DNA and genes. The authors' filters were not applied to this entry. The sample has tens of thousands of distinct CDR3 sequences on record, 9.5% to 10% of them singletons. Of the sample, 8.5% to 10% is held by the ten largest clones.

The chain links TRBV7-2 with TRBJ2-3, with the D segment identity uncertain. This clonotype originated in a woman between 25 and 40 years old with alopecia areata. Some clones in this sample may be carry-over from other donors' samples. The sample was whole blood, taken in connection with sensitization to the hapten diphenylcyclopropenone (DPC). The nucleotide sequence reads TGTGCCAGCAGCCAGCTTGGAGCGAGCACAGATACGCAGTATTTT. It translates to CASSQLGASTDTQYF.